A single sample is the source of the 3 T cell receptor beta chains below, sequenced in a study of blood T cell repertoires in COVID-19. The assay was immunoSEQ multiplex PCR, and TCRdb's table has in-frame clones only and misses some. The table includes tens of thousands of clones, more than 65% detected once. Sample: peripheral blood. The receptor set was obtained from a man of 80 years or more with active or convalescent COVID-19.

This sequence joins TRBV5-5 and TRBJ2-7, with 10 bases that match TRBD1. Germline V gene sequence: CDR1 SGHKS, CDR2 YYEKEE (reference sequence). The trim removed 5 bases at V and 5 bases at J, leaving 10 bases unmatched. The CDR3 covers 15 residues. CDR3 residues: CASRSGQGLGNEQYF. CDR3 nucleotides: TGTGCCAGCAGATCGGGACAGGGGTTGGGTAACGAGCAGTACTTC.

This chain links TRBV5-1 with TRBJ1-1, with D possibly being TRBD1 (5 bases). The V gene's germline CDR1 is SGHRS and CDR2 YFSETQ. The CDR3 covers 14 residues. With 1 base removed from V and 1 base from J, the gap between germline ends came to 8 bases. CDR3 in amino acids: CASSLYGQNTEAFF. For the CDR3, the DNA is TGCGCCAGCAGCTTGTACGGACAGAACACTGAAGCTTTCTTT.

J is TRBJ2-3 and V is TRBV24-1, with TRBD2 identical over 11 bases. Per germline, CDR1 KGHDR and CDR2 SFDVKD. The CDR3 sequence is 18 residues long. Trimming took 4 bases from V and 0 from J; bases not matched to a gene: 8. CDR3 sequence reads: CATSDPGTSGSSTDTQYF. For the CDR3, the DNA is TGTGCCACCAGTGACCCCGGGACTAGCGGCTCAAGCACAGATACGCAGTATTTT.